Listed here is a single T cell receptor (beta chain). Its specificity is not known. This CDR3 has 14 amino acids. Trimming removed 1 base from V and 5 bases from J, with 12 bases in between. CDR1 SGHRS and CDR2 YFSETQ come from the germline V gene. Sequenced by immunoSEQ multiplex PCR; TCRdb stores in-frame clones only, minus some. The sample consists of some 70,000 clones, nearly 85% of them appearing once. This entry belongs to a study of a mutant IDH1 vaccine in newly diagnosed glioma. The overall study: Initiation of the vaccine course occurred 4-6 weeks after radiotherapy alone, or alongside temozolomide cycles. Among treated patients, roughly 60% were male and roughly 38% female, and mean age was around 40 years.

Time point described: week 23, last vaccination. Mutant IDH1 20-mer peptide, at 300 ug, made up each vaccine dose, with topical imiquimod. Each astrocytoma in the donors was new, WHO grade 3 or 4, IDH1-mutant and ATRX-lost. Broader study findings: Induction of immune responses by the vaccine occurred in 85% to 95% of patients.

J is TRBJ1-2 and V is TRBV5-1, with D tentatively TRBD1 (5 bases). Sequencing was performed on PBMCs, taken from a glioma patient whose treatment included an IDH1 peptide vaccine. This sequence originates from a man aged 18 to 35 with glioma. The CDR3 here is CASSLSPGWYGYTF. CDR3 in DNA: TGCGCCAGCAGCTTGTCGCCAGGGTGGTATGGCTACACCTTC.